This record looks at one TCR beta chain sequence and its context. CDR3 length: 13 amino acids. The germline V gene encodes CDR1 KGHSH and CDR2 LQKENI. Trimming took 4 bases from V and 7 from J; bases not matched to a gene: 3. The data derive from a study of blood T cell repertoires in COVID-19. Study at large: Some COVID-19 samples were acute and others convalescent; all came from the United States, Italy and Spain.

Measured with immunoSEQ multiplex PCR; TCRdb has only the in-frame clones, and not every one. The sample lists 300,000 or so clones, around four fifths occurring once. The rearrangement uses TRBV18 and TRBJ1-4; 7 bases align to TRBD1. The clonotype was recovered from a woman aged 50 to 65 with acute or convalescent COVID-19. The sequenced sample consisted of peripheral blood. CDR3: CASSQAGGEKLFF. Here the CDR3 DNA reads TGTGCCAGCTCACAGGCAGGGGGTGAAAAACTGTTTTTT.